Given below is one TCR beta chain in context. The data are from a study of cytomegalovirus exposure and HLA in healthy donors. PCR primers comprised 60 Vbeta and 13 Jbeta primers. Repertoires were generated with immunoSEQ multiplex PCR, while TCRdb's copy carries only in-frame clones and drops some. The table lists some 150,000 clones, approximately 64% of them singletons. This receptor was identified in a woman in her thirties or forties in good health and CMV-seronegative. Sequenced input: PBMCs.

CDR3 amino acids: CASSQESKRSFMNTEAFF. CDR3 coding DNA: TGCGCCAGCAGCCAAGAATCAAAAAGGAGTTTCATGAACACTGAAGCTTTCTTT. The chain is built from TRBV4-1 and TRBJ1-1; no clear D. Germline CDR1 is MGHRA and CDR2 is YSYEKL. The CDR3 runs to 18 residues. V was pared by 0 bases and J by 0 bases, with 17 bases between.